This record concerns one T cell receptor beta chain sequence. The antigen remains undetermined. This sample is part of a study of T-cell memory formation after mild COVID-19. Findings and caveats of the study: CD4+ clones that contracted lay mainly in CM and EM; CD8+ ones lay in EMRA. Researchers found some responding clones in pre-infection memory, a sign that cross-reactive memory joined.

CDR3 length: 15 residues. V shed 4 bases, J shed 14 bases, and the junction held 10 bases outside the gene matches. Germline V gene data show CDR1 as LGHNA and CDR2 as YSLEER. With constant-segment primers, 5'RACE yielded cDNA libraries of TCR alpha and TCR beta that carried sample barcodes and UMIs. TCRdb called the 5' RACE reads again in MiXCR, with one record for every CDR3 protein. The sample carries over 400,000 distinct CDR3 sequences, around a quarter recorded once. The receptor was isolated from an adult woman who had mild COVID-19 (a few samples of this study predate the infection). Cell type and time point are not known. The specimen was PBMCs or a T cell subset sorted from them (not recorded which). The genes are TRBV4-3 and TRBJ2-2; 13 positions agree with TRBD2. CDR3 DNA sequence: TGCGCCAGCAGCCCCCTGGGGACTAGCGGGAACCCTCTGTTTTTT. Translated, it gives CASSPLGTSGNPLFF.